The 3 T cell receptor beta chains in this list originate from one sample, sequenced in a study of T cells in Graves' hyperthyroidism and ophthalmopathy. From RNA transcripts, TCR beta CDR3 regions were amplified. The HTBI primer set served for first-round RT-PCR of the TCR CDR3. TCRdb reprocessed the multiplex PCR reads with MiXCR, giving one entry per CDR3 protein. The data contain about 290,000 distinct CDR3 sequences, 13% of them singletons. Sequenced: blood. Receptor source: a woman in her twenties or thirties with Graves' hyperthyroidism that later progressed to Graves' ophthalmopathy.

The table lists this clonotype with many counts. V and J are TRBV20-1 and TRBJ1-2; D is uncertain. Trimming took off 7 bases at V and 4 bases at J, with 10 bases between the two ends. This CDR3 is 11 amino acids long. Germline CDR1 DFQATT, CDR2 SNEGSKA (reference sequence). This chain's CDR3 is CSGEGVYGYTF. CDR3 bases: TGCAGTGGAGAGGGCGTCTATGGCTACACCTTC.

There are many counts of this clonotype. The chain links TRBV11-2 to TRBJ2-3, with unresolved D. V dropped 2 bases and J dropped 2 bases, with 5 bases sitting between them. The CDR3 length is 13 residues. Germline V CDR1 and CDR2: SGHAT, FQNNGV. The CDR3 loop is CASSLSLTDTQYF. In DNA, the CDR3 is TGTGCCAGCAGCTTATCGCTCACAGATACGCAGTATTTT. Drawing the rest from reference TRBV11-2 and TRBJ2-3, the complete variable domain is EAGVAQSPRYKIIEKRQSVAFWCNPISGHATLYWYQQILGQGPKLLIQFQNNGVVDDSQLPKDRFSAERLKGVDSTLKIQPAKLEDSAVYLCASSLSLTDTQYFGPGTRLTVL.

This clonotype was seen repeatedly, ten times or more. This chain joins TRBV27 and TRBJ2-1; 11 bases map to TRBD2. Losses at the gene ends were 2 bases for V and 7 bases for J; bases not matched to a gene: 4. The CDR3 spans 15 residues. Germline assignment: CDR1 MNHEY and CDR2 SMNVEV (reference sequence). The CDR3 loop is CASSLTASGRNEQFF. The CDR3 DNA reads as TGTGCCAGCAGTTTAACGGCTAGCGGGAGGAATGAGCAGTTCTTC.